This T cell receptor (beta chain) was observed in a study of Graves' ophthalmopathy and Graves' hyperthyroidism. About the research overall: The authors collected peripheral blood at initial diagnosis, before any treatment. Study findings and constraints: A model built from 13 signatures distinguished ophthalmopathy from stable hyperthyroidism with approximately 90% sensitivity and 70% to 84% specificity. Most expanded clonotypes in thyroid above 0.001 frequency also showed up in blood.

Notes on this clonotype: The antigen is not known.

TCR beta CDR3 regions were amplified from RNA transcripts. Following a first-round RT-PCR that used HTBI primers, a second-round multiplex PCR was carried out. TCRdb re-analysed the multiplex PCR reads in MiXCR, keeping a single row per CDR3 protein. Of approximately 640,000 distinct CDR3 sequences listed, roughly 41% were seen once; the top ten hold over 2.5%. As the starting material, more than 7.5 ml of fresh peripheral blood yielded the PBMCs. This CDR3 comprises 13 residues. Trimming stripped 8 bases from V and 0 bases from J, with 12 bases between. Germline CDR1 reads SQVTM; CDR2 reads ANQGSEA. The material sequenced was peripheral blood. The V and J genes are TRBV29-1 and TRBJ2-3; maybe TRBD2 (5 bases). This TCR came from an adult man with Graves' ophthalmopathy. The CDR3 DNA sequence: TGCAGCCCGAGGGCGGCTAGCACAGATACGCAGTATTTT. Amino acid sequence: CSPRAASTDTQYF.